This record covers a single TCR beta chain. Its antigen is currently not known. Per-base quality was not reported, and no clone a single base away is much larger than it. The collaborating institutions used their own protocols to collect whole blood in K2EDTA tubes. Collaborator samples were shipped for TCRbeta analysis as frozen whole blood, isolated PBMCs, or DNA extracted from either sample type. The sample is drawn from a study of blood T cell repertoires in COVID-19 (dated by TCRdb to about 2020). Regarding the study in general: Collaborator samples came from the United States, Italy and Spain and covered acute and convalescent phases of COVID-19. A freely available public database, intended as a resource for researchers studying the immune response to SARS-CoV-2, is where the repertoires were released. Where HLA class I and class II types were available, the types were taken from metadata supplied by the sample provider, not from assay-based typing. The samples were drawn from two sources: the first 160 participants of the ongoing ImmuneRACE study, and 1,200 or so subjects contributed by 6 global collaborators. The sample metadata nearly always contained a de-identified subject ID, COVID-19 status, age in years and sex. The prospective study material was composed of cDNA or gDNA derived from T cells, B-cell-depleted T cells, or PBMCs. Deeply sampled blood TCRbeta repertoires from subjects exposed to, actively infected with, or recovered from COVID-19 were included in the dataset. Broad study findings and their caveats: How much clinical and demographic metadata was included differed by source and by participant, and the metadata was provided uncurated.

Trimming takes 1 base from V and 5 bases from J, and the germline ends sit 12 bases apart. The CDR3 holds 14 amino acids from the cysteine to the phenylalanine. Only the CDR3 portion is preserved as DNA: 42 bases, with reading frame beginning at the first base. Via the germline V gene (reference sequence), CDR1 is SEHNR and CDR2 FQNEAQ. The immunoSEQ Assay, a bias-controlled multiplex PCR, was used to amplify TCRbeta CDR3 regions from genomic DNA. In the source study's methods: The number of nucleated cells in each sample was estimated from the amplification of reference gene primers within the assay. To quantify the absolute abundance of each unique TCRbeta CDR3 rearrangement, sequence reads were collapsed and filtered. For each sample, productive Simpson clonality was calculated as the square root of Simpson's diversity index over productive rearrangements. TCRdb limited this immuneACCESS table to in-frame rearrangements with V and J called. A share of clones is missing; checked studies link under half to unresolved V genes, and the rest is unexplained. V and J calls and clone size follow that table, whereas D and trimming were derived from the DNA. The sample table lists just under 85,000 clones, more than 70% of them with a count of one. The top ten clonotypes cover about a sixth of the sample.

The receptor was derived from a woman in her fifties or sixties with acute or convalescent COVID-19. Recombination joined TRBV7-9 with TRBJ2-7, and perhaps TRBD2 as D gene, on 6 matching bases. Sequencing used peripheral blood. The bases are TGTGCCAGCAGCTTAGGGCGGGGTTTCAACGAGCAGTACTTC. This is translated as CASSLGRGFNEQYF.